The source of this T cell receptor beta chain is a study of response to subunit inactivated influenza vaccine. TCRdb reprocessed the RT-PCR reads with MiXCR, giving one entry per CDR3 protein. The sample consists of about 610,000 distinct CDR3 sequences, around 13% of them appearing once. The CDR3 loop spans 14 amino acids. Per the germline V gene, CDR1 is ENHRY and CDR2 is SYGVKD. Trimming removed 6 bases at V and 7 bases at J, with 16 bases between. In its sample, this clonotype was seen a few times. Its antigen is as yet unknown. Findings and caveats of the study: The authors suggested that few new T cells are recruited per seasonal influenza vaccination.

The sample consisted of PBMCs from blood, taken 12 days after vaccination. The origin of this receptor is a man aged 50 or older who received an inactivated influenza vaccine. J is TRBJ1-5 and V is TRBV10-3; a possible D gene is TRBD1 (6 bases). CDR3 DNA sequence: TGTGCCATCAGCAATGGGGGGCAAGGGCAGCCCCAGCATTTT. This codes for CAISNGGQGQPQHF.